These 16 T cell receptor beta chains originate from one sample sequenced in a study of blood T cells in healthy people across ages. Primed by a sample-barcoded 5' primer and a J-beta primer mix, a second PCR proceeded for about 7 to 11 cycles. TCRdb re-called the 5' RACE reads with MiXCR, one entry per CDR3 protein. The sample has about 800,000 distinct CDR3 sequences, approximately 25% seen once. These same data were also listed under a study on T cells of mothers and their children.

Material: blood. The receptors originated from a boy younger than 18 in good health.

This clonotype has more than one count but fewer than ten. The rearrangement links TRBV15 to TRBJ1-6; weak D call: TRBD1 (5 bases). The V and J ends lost 2 bases and 5 bases respectively, with 10 bases between them. The CDR3 has 15 amino acids. Germline values: CDR1 LNHNV, CDR2 YYDKDF (reference sequence). The CDR3 coding sequence is TGTGCCACCAGCAGACAGCGAGGGGATAATTCACCCCTCCACTTT. Residues: CATSRQRGDNSPLHF. The full variable domain, in which reference TRBV15 and TRBJ1-6 provide the parts outside the CDR3, is DAMVIQNPRYQVTQFGKPVTLSCSQTLNHNVMYWYQQKSSQAPKLLFHYYDKDFNNEADTPDNFQSRRPNTSFCFLDIRSPGLGDTAMYLCATSRQRGDNSPLHFGNGTRLTVT.

This clonotype was found a few times. This chain joins TRBV28 and TRBJ2-5; no definite D call. The J call may be in error: the DNA end matches TRBJ2-7 better. Germline loops: CDR1 MDHEN, CDR2 SYDVKM. The CDR3 loop spans 13 amino acids. The CDR3 protein is CASTPFGNYEQYF. DNA of the CDR3: TGTGCCAGCACCCCTTTCGGAAACTACGAGCAGTACTTC.

This clonotype was counted many times. The V gene is TRBV2, the J gene TRBJ2-1, with D tentatively TRBD2 (6 bases). The CDR3 covers 14 residues. Per germline, CDR1 SNHLY and CDR2 FYNNEI. V was trimmed by 11 bases and J by 7 bases, leaving 21 bases between them. This CDR3 is CAVKRAPSVNEQFF. CDR3 bases: TGTGCCGTAAAGCGGGCCCCTTCGGTAAATGAGCAGTTCTTC.

This clonotype has a handful of counts. The chain joins TRBV15 to TRBJ1-1; unclear D gene. Germline V CDR1 and CDR2: LNHNV, YYDKDF (reference sequence). The ends were cut back, 0 bases at V and 2 bases at J, with 7 bases in the middle. The CDR3 is made up of 14 amino acids. CDR3 amino acids: CATSREPQNTEAFF. The CDR3 nucleotides read TGTGCCACCAGCAGAGAGCCGCAAAACACTGAAGCTTTCTTT.

A few counts support this clonotype. V is TRBV12-3 or TRBV12-4 and J is TRBJ2-2; no definite D call. The CDR3 is 14 residues long. Trimming removed 5 bases at V and 5 bases at J, with 12 bases between. The DNA of the CDR3 is TGTGCCAGCAGTCCTAATGAAGCAACCGGGGAGCTGTTTTTT. Its protein product is CASSPNEATGELFF.

This clonotype was seen repeatedly, ten times or more. This chain connects TRBV27 to TRBJ2-7; 8 bases are a match to TRBD1. This CDR3 region has 14 residues. Trimming removed 4 bases from V and 6 bases from J; junction bases left unmatched: 8. CDR1 and CDR2 (germline): MNHEY, SMNVEV (reference sequence). The CDR3: CASSSPNDRGEQYF. CDR3 sequence (DNA): TGTGCCAGCAGTTCACCTAATGACAGGGGCGAGCAGTACTTC.

The rearrangement uses TRBV14 and TRBJ2-2; perhaps TRBD1 as D (6 bases). CDR1 is SGHDN and CDR2 is FVKESK in the germline V gene. CDR3 length: 13 residues. The V gene lost 5 bases and the J gene lost 6 bases, with 10 bases spanning the gap. As DNA, the CDR3 is TGTGCCAGCAGCTATGGACAGCCCGGGGAGCTGTTTTTT. The encoded protein is CASSYGQPGELFF.

This chain uses TRBV18 with TRBJ2-5, with D perhaps TRBD1 (6 bases). The CDR3 contains 15 residues. Trimming stripped 0 bases from V and 4 bases from J, with 12 bases between. Germline V CDR1 and CDR2: KGHSH, LQKENI. The CDR3 is CASSPPPSRGETQYF. CDR3 nucleotides: TGTGCCAGCTCACCACCGCCTAGCAGGGGAGAGACCCAGTACTTC.

This clonotype was detected once. CDR3 sequence: CASSRPRTEETQYF. The CDR3 DNA is TGTGCCAGCAGCCGACCACGGACGGAAGAGACCCAGTACTTC. V is TRBV7-3 and J is TRBJ2-5; no clear D. With 5 bases removed from V and 3 bases from J, the gap between germline ends came to 13 bases. CDR3 length equals 14 residues. Germline lookup yields CDR1 SGHTA and CDR2 FQGTGA.

This chain joins TRBV15 and TRBJ2-1; TRBD2 matches at 10 bases. The ends lost 5 bases at V and 6 bases at J; junction bases unmatched: 7. The CDR3 sequence is 15 residues long. Germline V lookup: CDR1 LNHNV, CDR2 YYDKDF (reference sequence). The CDR3 nucleotides are TGTGCCACCAGCGGAGGTCTAGCGGGGGTCAATGAGCAGTTCTTC. Residues: CATSGGLAGVNEQFF. The full variable domain, rest sourced from reference TRBV15 and TRBJ2-1, is DAMVIQNPRYQVTQFGKPVTLSCSQTLNHNVMYWYQQKSSQAPKLLFHYYDKDFNNEADTPDNFQSRRPNTSFCFLDIRSPGLGDTAMYLCATSGGLAGVNEQFFGPGTRLTVL.

This clonotype has just a few counts. The gene calls are TRBV30 and TRBJ2-3; D unclear. CDR1 and CDR2 (germline): GTSNPN, SVGIG (reference sequence). The CDR3 runs to 14 residues. V was clipped by 1 base and J by 4 bases, with 12 bases between them. The CDR3 loop reads CAWSAKGLSDTQYF. CDR3 coding DNA: TGTGCCTGGAGTGCCAAAGGGTTGTCAGATACGCAGTATTTT.

The chain links TRBV5-1 to TRBJ1-1; TRBD1 might be the D (6 bases). CDR1 and CDR2 from the germline V gene are SGHRS and YFSETQ. V lost 0 bases and J 5 bases, leaving 11 bases between the germline ends. The CDR3 consists of 14 residues. The CDR3 loop reads CASSLGGQRTEAFF. The CDR3 nucleotides are TGCGCCAGCAGCTTGGGTGGACAGAGAACTGAAGCTTTCTTT.

The chain uses TRBV9 and TRBJ2-5; no reliable D call. This CDR3 is 11 amino acids long. The ends were cut back, 0 bases at V and 8 bases at J, with 5 bases in the middle. Per the germline V gene, CDR1 is SGDLS and CDR2 is YYNGEE. The CDR3 DNA reads as TGTGCCAGCAGCGTAGCCCCCACCCAGTACTTC. It encodes CASSVAPTQYF.

V is TRBV20-1 and J is TRBJ1-2, with unresolved D. Germline values: CDR1 DFQATT, CDR2 SNEGSKA (reference sequence). V was shortened by 5 bases and J by 6 bases, with 16 bases between the two germline ends. The CDR3 length is 13 residues. DNA of the CDR3: TGCAGTGCTGATGGCCCAGAAATCCATGGCTACACCTTC. Translating gives CSADGPEIHGYTF.

This rearrangement joins TRBV20-1 to TRBJ2-7, with 9 bases identical to TRBD2. The V and J ends lost 6 bases and 0 bases, in that order; junction bases with no gene match: 9. The CDR3 has 15 amino acids. CDR1 is DFQATT, CDR2 SNEGSKA, per germline (reference sequence). CDR3 in DNA: TGCAGTGCCCCCCCGACTAGCGGATTCTCCTACGAGCAGTACTTC. This codes for CSAPPTSGFSYEQYF.

Ten or more counts support this clonotype. The chain employs TRBV5-1 and TRBJ2-5; D tentatively fits TRBD1 or TRBD2 (5 bases each). In germline, CDR1 is SGHRS, CDR2 YFSETQ. V shed 4 bases and J shed 2 bases, with 12 bases lying between them. The CDR3 runs 14 residues. CDR3 DNA sequence: TGCGCCAGCAGCCTGGGACGGTTGCAAGAGACCCAGTACTTC. The encoded protein is CASSLGRLQETQYF.